Below, 7 T cell receptor beta chains from the same sample are listed, as sequenced in a study of T-cell reconstitution after alpha-beta-depleted transplantation in children. The authors prepared the TCRbeta library with unique molecular identifiers. Via MiXCR, TCRdb re-called the PCR reads, giving one row per CDR3 protein. Here the sample spans hundreds of thousands of distinct CDR3 sequences, over 10% being singletons. The sample was PBMCs, taken before TCRalphabeta/CD19-depleted stem cell transplant. These receptor sequences come from a girl aged 2-15 years with congenital amegakaryocytic thrombocytopenia, due to receive a stem cell transplant.

This clonotype has ten or more counts. J is TRBJ2-3 and V is TRBV6-2 or TRBV6-3; 7 nucleotides agree with TRBD2. The V gene's germline CDR1 is MNHEY and CDR2 SVGEGT. J was trimmed by 1 base and V by 7 bases; bases with no gene match: 11. This CDR3 has 16 residues. The CDR3 loop is CASTKWEGLGTDTQYF. CDR3 DNA: TGTGCCAGCACCAAATGGGAGGGCCTGGGCACAGATACGCAGTATTTT.

A remark on this clonotype: With a much larger clone just one base away, this may be a read error. The chain combines TRBV7-9 with TRBJ2-3, with 7 bases fitting TRBD1. CDR3 length equals 15 residues. Germline assignment: CDR1 SEHNR and CDR2 FQNEAQ (reference sequence). Here the CDR3 reads CASSLRDSLTDTQSF. For the CDR3, the DNA is TGTGCCAGCAGCTTACGGGACAGCTTAACAGATACGCAGTCTTTT.

This clonotype was counted at least ten times. The J gene is TRBJ2-3, the V gene TRBV7-9; 9 bases agree with TRBD2. This CDR3 has 16 amino acids. The trim removed 7 bases at V and 6 bases at J, leaving 14 bases unmatched. Germline CDR1 and CDR2: SEHNR and FQNEAQ (reference sequence). In DNA, the CDR3 is TGTGCCAGCAATAGCGGGAGCACCGCCCGTGGGGATACGCAGTATTTT. This sequence encodes CASNSGSTARGDTQYF. The entire variable domain, with the rest obtained from reference TRBV7-9 and TRBJ2-3, is as follows: DTGVSQNPRHKITKRGQNVTFRCDPISEHNRLYWYRQTLGQGPEFLTYFQNEAQLEKSRLLSDRFSAERPKGSFSTLEIQRTEQGDSAMYLCASNSGSTARGDTQYFGPGTRLTVL.

This clonotype appeared many times. The V call is TRBV20-1, the J call TRBJ1-1; D unresolved. The CDR3 length is 13 residues. V lost 7 bases and J 6 bases, leaving 18 bases between the germline ends. The V gene's germline CDR1 is DFQATT and CDR2 SNEGSKA (reference sequence). CDR3 residues: CSVNIGLGAEAFF. The CDR3 DNA sequence: TGCAGTGTAAATATAGGGCTCGGGGCTGAAGCTTTCTTT.

This clonotype has just one count. This sequence joins TRBV20-1 and TRBJ1-1, with a tentative D call TRBD1 (6 bases). Germline V gene data show CDR1 as DFQATT and CDR2 as SNEGSKA (reference sequence). Trimming took 6 bases from V and 4 from J, leaving 15 bases between them. The CDR3 length is 13 residues. CDR3 DNA sequence: TGCAGTGCCCTCCACAGGGATGGCACTGAAGCTTTCTTT. Protein product: CSALHRDGTEAFF.

This clonotype occurred many times. This chain joins TRBV21-1 and TRBJ2-1; the table gives TRBD2 as D, unverified against the DNA. TRBV21-1 is a listed pseudogene. The CDR3 runs 14 residues. The CDR3 region is CASSKYQRDNEQFF. CDR3 in DNA: TGTGCCAGCAGCAAATATCAGCGGGACAATGAGCAGTTCTTC.

The sample holds a few counts of this clonotype. The V and J genes are TRBV12-3 or TRBV12-4 and TRBJ1-5; D gene uncertain. CDR3 length: 13 amino acids. Trimming removed 3 bases at V and 4 bases at J, with 7 bases between. CDR3 sequence reads: CASSFNLNQPQHF. In DNA, the CDR3 is TGTGCCAGCAGTTTTAACCTAAATCAGCCCCAGCATTTT.